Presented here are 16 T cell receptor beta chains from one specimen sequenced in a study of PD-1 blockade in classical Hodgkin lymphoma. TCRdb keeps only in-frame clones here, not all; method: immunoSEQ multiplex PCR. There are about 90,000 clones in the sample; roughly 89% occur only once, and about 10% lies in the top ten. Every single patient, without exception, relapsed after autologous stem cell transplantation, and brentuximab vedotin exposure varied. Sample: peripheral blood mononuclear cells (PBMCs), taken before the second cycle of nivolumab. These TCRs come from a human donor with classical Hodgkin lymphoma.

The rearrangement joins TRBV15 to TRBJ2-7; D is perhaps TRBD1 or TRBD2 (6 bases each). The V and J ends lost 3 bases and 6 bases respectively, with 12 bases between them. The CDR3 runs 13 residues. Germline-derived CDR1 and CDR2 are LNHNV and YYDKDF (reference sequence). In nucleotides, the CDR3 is TGTGCCACCAGCAGTAGGGGGGCTCGCGAGCAGTACTTC. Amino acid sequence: CATSSRGAREQYF.

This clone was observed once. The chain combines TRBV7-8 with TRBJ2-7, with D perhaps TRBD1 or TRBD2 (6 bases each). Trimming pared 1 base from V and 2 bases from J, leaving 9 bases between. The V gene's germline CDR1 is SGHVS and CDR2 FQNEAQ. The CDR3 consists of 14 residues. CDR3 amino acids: CASSLVEGAYEQYF. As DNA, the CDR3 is TGTGCCAGCAGCTTAGTGGAGGGGGCCTACGAGCAGTACTTC.

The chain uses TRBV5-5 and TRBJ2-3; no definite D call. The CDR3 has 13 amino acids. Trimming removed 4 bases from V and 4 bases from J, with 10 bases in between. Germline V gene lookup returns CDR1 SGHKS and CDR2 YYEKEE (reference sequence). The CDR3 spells CASSPRWADTQYF. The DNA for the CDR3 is TGTGCCAGCAGCCCTCGCTGGGCAGATACGCAGTATTTT.

In DNA, the CDR3 is TGTGCCAGCAGTGTCCTGACCGGGGGGGGCGGGCAGCCCCAGCATTTT. Translation: CASSVLTGGGGQPQHF. This sequence joins TRBV6-1 and TRBJ1-5, with D possibly being TRBD1 (6 bases). Trimming removed 4 bases at V and 7 bases at J, with 20 bases between. CDR3 length: 16 amino acids. CDR1 is MNHNS, CDR2 SASEGT, per germline.

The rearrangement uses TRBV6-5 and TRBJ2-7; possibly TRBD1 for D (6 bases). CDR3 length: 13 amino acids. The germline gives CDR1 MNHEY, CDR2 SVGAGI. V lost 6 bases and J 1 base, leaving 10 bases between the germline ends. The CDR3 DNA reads TGTGCCAGCAGCACCACAGGGTCCTACGAGCAGTACTTC. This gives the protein CASSTTGSYEQYF.

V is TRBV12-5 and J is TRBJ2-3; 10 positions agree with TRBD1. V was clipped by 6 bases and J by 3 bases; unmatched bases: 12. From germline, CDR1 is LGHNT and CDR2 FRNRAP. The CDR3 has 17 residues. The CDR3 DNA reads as TGTGCTAGTGGACCGCTGCTGGGACAGGGGACTACAGATACGCAGTATTTT. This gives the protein CASGPLLGQGTTDTQYF.

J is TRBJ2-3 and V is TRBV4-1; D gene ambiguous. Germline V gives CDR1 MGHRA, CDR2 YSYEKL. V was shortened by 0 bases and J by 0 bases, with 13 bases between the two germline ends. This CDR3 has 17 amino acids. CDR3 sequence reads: CASSQEASSSSTDTQYF. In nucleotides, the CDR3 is TGCGCCAGCAGCCAAGAGGCATCATCATCTAGCACAGATACGCAGTATTTT.

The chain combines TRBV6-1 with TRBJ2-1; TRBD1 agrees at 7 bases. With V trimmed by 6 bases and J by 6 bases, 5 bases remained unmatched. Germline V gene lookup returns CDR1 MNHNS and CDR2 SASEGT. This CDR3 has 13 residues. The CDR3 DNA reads TGTGCCAGCAGGGTGGGGACAGCCAATGAGCAGTTCTTC. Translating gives CASRVGTANEQFF.

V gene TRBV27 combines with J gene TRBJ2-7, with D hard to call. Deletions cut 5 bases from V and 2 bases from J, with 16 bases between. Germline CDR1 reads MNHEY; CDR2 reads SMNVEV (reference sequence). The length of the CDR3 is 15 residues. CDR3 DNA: TGTGCCAGCAGTGCCGTCCCGCCACAAACCTACGAGCAGTACTTC. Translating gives CASSAVPPQTYEQYF.

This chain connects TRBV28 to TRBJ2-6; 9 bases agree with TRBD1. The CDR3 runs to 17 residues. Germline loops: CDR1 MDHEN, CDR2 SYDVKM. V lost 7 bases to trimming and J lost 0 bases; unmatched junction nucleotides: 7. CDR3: CASNTGGLNSGANVLTF. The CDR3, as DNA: TGTGCCAGCAATACAGGGGGCTTGAACTCTGGGGCCAACGTCCTGACTTTC.

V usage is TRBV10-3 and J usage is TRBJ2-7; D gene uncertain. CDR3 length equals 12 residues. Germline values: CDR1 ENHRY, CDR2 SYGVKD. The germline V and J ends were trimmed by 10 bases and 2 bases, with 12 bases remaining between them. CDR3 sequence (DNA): TGTGCCACTGCTCTAGGAGCCTACGAGCAGTACTTC. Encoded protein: CATALGAYEQYF.

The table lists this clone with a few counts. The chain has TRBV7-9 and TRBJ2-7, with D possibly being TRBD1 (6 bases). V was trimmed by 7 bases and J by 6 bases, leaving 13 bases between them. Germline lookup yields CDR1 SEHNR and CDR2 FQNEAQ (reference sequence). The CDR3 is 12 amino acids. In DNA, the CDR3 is TGTGCCAGCAACGAACAGGGCGGCGAGCAGTACTTC. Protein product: CASNEQGGEQYF.

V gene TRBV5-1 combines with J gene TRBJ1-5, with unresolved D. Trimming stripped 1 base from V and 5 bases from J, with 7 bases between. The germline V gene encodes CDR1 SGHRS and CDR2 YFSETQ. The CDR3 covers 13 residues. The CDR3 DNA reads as TGCGCCAGCAGCTTGAGCGGGGATCAGCCCCAGCATTTT. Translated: CASSLSGDQPQHF. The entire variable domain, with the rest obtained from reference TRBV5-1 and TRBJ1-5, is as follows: KAGVTQTPRYLIKTRGQQVTLSCSPISGHRSVSWYQQTPGQGLQFLFEYFSETQRNKGNFPGRFSGRQFSNSRSEMNVSTLELGDSALYLCASSLSGDQPQHFGDGTRLSIL.

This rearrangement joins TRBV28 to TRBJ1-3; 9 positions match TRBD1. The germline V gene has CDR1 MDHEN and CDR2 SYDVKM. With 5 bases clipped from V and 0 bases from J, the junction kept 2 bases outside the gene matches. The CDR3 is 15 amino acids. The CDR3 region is CASSPDRGSGNTIYF. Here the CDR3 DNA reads TGTGCCAGCAGTCCGGACAGGGGCTCTGGAAACACCATATATTTT.

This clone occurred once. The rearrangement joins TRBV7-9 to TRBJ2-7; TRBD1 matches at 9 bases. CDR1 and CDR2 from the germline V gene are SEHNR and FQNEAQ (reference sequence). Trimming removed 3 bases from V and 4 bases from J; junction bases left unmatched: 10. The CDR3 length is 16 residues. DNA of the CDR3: TGTGCCAGCAGCTTTTCCAGCGGGACAGGGAGTTACGAGCAGTACTTC. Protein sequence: CASSFSSGTGSYEQYF.

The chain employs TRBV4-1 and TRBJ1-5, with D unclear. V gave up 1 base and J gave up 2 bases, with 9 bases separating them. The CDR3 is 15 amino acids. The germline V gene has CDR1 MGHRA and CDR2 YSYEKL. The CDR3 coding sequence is TGCGCCAGCAGCCAAGGTTGGGTCGGCAATCAGCCCCAGCATTTT. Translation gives CASSQGWVGNQPQHF.